This TCR beta chain was captured by sequencing in a study of Ad26.COV2.S vaccination and SARS-CoV-2 variants (TCRdb year 2021). Concerning the study at large: Vaccine-arm donors came from COV1001, a multicentre, randomized, double-blind, placebo-controlled phase I-IIa trial of Ad26.COV2.S in healthy adults. The TCR-sequenced set comprised about 32 samples: some 19 Ad26.COV2.S vaccine recipients, 5 placebo recipients and 8 SARS-CoV-2 convalescent individuals. Participants in the trial were split at random into five groups of five each, receiving low-dose or high-dose Ad26.COV2.S once or twice, or else placebo on both occasions. The specificity and breadth of SARS-CoV-2-reactive T cell receptors after Ad26.COV2.S vaccination were assessed by TCRbeta repertoire sequencing. Throughout the experiments and outcome assessment, investigators stayed blinded to trial group allocation. Ad26.COV2.S was administered intramuscularly at 5 x 10^10 or 1 x 10^11 viral particles, either as a single shot or as two shots given 56 days apart.

The full study reports these points: After vaccination, substantial breadth of spike-specific CD8+ and CD4+ T cell responses was reported. According to the authors, total T cell responses may have been underestimated by the TCR breadth and depth analyses. Vaccine and placebo recipients had comparable non-spike TCR breadth, which fits with the vaccine containing only spike. Compared with placebo recipients, Ad26.COV2.S recipients showed higher spike-specific TCR breadth (P = 0.0014). The study was not powered to compare responses between vaccine doses or regimens.

The immunoSEQ Assay was used to sequence TCRbeta CDR3 regions. After extraction, genomic DNA underwent amplification by bias-controlled multiplex PCR, followed by high-throughput sequencing. As for the original processing: To quantify the absolute abundance of every unique TCRbeta CDR3 region, sequences were collapsed and filtered. Usable DNA was measured by amplifying reference genes present in all nucleated cells, and TCRbeta template counts were normalized to that usable DNA to estimate T cell fraction. Repertoire TCRs were annotated as SARS-CoV-2-specific by exact matching of V gene, CDR3 amino acid sequence and J gene to a known reactive TCR set. The reference SARS-CoV-2 TCR set was derived from MIRA and filtered for enrichment in COVID-19-positive ImmuneCODE repertoires, a step that removed public or cross-reactive TCRs. Drawing on the MIRA antigens, annotated TCRs were analysed further at the level of specific ORF or position within ORF. Breadth was defined as annotated unique rearrangements over total unique productive rearrangements; depth was the summed frequency of those rearrangements. TCR breadth was compared between groups using two-sided Wilcoxon rank-sum tests. This is the immuneACCESS table as TCRdb keeps it, with only in-frame sequences that have V and J called. A part of the clones is gone; compared with another copy, unresolved V genes explain less than half, and the rest is unexplained. That table is the source of V, J and clone size, and D and trimming were worked out from the DNA. This sample comprises approximately 350,000 clones, roughly 87% of them detected only once. The ten most abundant clones make up about 3% of the sample.

The sample's treatment or condition label is to be understood as: some 19 received Ad26.COV2.S at low or high dose, single or two shots; several received placebo; per-sample allocation not given. Repertoires of vaccine and placebo recipients were sequenced from samples taken on day 63 after the first injection. In Cohort 1b, roughly 26 adults aged 18-55 years were enrolled at a single site in Boston, USA, between 29 July and 7 August 2020. Ad26.COV2.S consisted of a replication-incompetent adenovirus type 26 vector by which a prefusion-stabilized SARS-CoV-2 spike protein from the original Wuhan strain was expressed. As to this clone: Its binding antigen is unknown. One base away there is no much larger clone; base qualities are not given.

The source of this sequence is a person between 18 and 65 years old who received the Ad26.COV2.S COVID-19 vaccine or a placebo. The sequencing used peripheral blood, collected in a trial of Ad26.COV2.S vaccine versus placebo.

The CDR3 protein: CASSPRTSGFNNEQFF. The DNA sequence reads TGTGCCAGTAGTCCGCGGACTAGCGGGTTCAACAATGAGCAGTTCTTC. The chain couples TRBV19 to TRBJ2-1, with 11 middle bases fitting TRBD2. Germline trimming: 5 bases from V, 5 bases from J; junction bases outside gene matches: 8. The CDR3, cysteine through phenylalanine, is 16 amino acids long. The entry retains the CDR3 DNA only, 48 bases that are in frame from base 1. According to the germline V gene (reference sequence), CDR1 reads LNHDA and CDR2 reads SQIVND.